This T cell receptor beta chain appears in the sequencing data of a study of healthy donors' naive CD4 and CD8 T cells. TCR libraries were built from 450 to 650 ng of total RNA by linear amplification. TCRdb fed the reads into MiXCR, producing one record per CDR3 protein. The sample records about 180,000 distinct CDR3 sequences, around 80% being singletons. CDR1 is SQVTM, CDR2 ANQGSEA, per germline. This CDR3 has 12 amino acids. Trimming removed 7 bases from V and 3 bases from J, with 13 bases in between. Naive CD4+ cells were sorted as CD4+CD8-CD45RO-CD45RA+; naive CD8+ as CD8+CD4-CD45RA+CD27bright. The chain employs TRBV29-1 and TRBJ2-7, with D perhaps assigned TRBD1 or TRBD2 (5 bases each). Sequencing input: naive CD4+ and CD8+ T cells sorted from blood, pooled from several donors. This sequence was found in a pool of human donors in good health; the sample pools cells from several healthy donors. CDR3 nucleotides: TGCAGCGCCGAGGGGCAGAACTACGAGCAGTACTTC. It is translated as CSAEGQNYEQYF.